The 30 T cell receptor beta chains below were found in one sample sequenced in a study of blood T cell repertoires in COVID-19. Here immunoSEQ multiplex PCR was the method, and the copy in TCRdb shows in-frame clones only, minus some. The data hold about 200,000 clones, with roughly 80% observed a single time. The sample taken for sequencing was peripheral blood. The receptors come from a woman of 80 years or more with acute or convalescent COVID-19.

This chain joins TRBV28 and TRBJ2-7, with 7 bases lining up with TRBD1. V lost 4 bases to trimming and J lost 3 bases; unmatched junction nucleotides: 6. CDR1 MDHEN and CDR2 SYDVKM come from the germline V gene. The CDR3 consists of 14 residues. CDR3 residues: CASSSWGQIYEQYF. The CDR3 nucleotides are TGTGCCAGCAGTTCATGGGGACAGATCTACGAGCAGTACTTC.

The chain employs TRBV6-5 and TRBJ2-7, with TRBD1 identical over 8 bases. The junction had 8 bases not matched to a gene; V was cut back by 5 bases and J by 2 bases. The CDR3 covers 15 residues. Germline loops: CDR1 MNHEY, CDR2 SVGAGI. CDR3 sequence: CASSPGTGRAYEQYF. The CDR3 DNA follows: TGTGCCAGCAGTCCGGGGACAGGTCGGGCCTACGAGCAGTACTTC.

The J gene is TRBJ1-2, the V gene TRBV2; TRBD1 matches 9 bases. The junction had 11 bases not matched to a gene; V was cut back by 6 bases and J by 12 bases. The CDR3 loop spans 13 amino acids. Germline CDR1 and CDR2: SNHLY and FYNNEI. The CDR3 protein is CASRPNRDRVHTF. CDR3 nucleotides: TGTGCCAGCAGGCCGAACCGGGACAGGGTCCACACCTTC.

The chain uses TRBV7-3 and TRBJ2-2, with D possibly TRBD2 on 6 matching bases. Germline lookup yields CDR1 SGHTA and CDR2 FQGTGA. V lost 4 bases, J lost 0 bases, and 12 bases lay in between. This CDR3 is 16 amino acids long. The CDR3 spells CASSSGGGSNTGELFF. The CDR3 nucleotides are TGTGCCAGCAGCTCCGGGGGAGGCTCGAACACCGGGGAGCTGTTTTTT.

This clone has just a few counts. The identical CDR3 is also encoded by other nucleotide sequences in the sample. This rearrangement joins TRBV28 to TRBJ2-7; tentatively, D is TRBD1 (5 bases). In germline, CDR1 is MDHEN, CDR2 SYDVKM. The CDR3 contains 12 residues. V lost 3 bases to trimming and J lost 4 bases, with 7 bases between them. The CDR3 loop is CASSLQGYEQYF. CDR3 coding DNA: TGTGCCAGCAGTTTGCAGGGTTACGAGCAGTACTTC.

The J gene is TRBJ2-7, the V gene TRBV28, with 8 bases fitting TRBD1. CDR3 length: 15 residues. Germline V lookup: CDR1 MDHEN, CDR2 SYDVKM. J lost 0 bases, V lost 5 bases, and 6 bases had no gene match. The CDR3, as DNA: TGTGCCAGCAGTCAGGGGGCCCCTCGCTCCTACGAGCAGTACTTC. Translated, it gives CASSQGAPRSYEQYF.

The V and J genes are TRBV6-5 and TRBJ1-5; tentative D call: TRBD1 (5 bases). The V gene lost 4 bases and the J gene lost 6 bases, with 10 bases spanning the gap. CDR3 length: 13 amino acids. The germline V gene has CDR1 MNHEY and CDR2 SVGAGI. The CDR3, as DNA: TGTGCCAGCAGTTTGGCGGGGCGTCAGCCCCAGCATTTT. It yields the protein CASSLAGRQPQHF.

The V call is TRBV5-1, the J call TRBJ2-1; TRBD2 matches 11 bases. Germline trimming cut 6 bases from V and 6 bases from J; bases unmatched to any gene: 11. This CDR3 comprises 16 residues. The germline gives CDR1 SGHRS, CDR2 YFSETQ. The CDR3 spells CASTDIGLAGGNEQFF. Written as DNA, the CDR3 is TGCGCCAGCACCGATATAGGACTAGCGGGTGGCAATGAGCAGTTCTTC.

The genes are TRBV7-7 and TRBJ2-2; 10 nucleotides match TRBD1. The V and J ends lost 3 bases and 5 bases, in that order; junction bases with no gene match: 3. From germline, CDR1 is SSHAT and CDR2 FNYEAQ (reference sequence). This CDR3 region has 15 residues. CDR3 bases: TGTGCCAGCAGCTTGGACAGGGGGGATACCGGGGAGCTGTTTTTT. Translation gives CASSLDRGDTGELFF.

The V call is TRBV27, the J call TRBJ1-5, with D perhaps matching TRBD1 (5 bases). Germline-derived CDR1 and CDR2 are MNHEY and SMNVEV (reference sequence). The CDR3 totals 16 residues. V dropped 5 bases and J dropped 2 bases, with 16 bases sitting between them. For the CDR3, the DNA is TGTGCCAGCAGTAGGCGTAGGGGCGGGGGCAATCAGCCCCAGCATTTT. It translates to CASSRRRGGGNQPQHF.

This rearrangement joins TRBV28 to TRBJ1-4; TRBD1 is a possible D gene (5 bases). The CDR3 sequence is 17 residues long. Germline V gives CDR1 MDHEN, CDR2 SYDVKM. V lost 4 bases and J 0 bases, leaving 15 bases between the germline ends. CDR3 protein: CASSSGAGLATNEKLFF. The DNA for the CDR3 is TGTGCCAGCAGTTCAGGTGCGGGGCTTGCAACTAATGAAAAACTGTTTTTT.

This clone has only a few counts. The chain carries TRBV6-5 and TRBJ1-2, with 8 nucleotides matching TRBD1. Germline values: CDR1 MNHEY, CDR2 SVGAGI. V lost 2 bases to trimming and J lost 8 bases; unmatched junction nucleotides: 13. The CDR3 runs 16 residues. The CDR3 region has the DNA TGTGCCAGCAGTTACCGACCGGCAGGGGGCGAGGGAGGCTACACCTTC. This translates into CASSYRPAGGEGGYTF.

The CDR3 loop reads CASSPFGGYEQYF. CDR3 sequence (DNA): TGTGCCAGCTCACCTTTTGGAGGCTACGAGCAGTACTTC. The chain joins TRBV18 to TRBJ2-7; possible D gene TRBD2, 5 bases. Germline CDR1 and CDR2: KGHSH and LQKENI. Trimming shortened V by 3 bases and J by 3 bases, and 9 bases separated the two germline ends. The CDR3 loop spans 13 amino acids.

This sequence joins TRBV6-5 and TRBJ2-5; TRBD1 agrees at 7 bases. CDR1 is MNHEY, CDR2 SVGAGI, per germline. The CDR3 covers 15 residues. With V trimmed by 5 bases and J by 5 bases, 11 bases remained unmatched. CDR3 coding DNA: TGTGCCAGCAGTATTGACAGGGCGACAGGGGAGACCCAGTACTTC. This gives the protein CASSIDRATGETQYF.

The CDR3 sequence is CASSLRLFDQETQYF. CDR3 coding DNA: TGTGCCAGCAGCCTGAGACTGTTTGACCAAGAGACCCAGTACTTC. The V call is TRBV7-7, the J call TRBJ2-5; D call uncertain. Germline V CDR1 and CDR2: SSHAT, FNYEAQ (reference sequence). The CDR3 loop spans 15 amino acids. The V and J ends lost 5 bases and 0 bases respectively, with 13 bases between them.

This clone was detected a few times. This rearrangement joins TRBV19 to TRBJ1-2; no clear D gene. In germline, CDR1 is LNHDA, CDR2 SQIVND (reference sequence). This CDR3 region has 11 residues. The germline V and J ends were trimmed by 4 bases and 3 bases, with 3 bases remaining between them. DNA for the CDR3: TGTGCCAGTAGTACCTACTATGGCTACACCTTC. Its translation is CASSTYYGYTF.

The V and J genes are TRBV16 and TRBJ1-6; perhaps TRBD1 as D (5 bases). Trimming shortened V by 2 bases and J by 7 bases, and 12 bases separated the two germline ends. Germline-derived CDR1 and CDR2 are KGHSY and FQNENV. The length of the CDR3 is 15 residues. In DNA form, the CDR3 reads TGTGCCAGCAGCCAACCGCGCGGGGGGAATTCACCCCTCCACTTT. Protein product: CASSQPRGGNSPLHF.

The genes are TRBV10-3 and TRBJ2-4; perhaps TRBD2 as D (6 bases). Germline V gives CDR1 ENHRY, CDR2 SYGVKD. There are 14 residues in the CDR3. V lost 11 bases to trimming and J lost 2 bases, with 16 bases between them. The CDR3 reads CASKQAGTKNIQYF. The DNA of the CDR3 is TGTGCCTCCAAGCAGGCGGGAACCAAAAACATTCAGTACTTC.

As DNA, the CDR3 is TGCGCCAGCAGCTCAACAGGGGTCCGTGGCTACACCTTC. Translated, it gives CASSSTGVRGYTF. V gene TRBV5-1 combines with J gene TRBJ1-2, with 7 bases identical to TRBD1. Trimming removed 3 bases from V and 7 bases from J; junction bases left unmatched: 6. Germline lookup yields CDR1 SGHRS and CDR2 YFSETQ. There are 13 residues in the CDR3.

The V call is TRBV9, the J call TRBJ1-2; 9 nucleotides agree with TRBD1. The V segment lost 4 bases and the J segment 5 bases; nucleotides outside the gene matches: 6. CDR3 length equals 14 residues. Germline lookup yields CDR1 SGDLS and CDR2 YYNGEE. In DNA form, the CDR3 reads TGTGCCAGCAGCTCCCCTGGACAGGGGTATGGCTACACCTTC. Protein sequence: CASSSPGQGYGYTF.

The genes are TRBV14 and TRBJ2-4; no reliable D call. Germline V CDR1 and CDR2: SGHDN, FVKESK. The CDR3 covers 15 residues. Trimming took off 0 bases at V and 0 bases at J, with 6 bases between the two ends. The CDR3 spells CASSQDRRAKNIQYF. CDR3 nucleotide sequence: TGTGCCAGCAGCCAAGATCGGAGAGCCAAAAACATTCAGTACTTC.

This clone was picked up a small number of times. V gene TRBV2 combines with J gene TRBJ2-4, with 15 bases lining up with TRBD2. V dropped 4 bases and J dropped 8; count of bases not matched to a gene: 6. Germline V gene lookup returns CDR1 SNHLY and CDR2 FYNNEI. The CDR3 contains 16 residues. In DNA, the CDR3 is TGTGCCAGCAGTGCAGGGACTAGCGGGGGGTCGGACATTCAGTACTTC. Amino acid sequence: CASSAGTSGGSDIQYF.

CDR3 in DNA: TGTGCCAGCTCACCCCCAATGGCTCAAGAGACCCAGTACTTC. As protein: CASSPPMAQETQYF. This chain links TRBV18 with TRBJ2-5; D gene ambiguous. Trimming took off 3 bases at V and 2 bases at J, with 10 bases between the two ends. The CDR3 spans 14 residues. The germline gives CDR1 KGHSH, CDR2 LQKENI.

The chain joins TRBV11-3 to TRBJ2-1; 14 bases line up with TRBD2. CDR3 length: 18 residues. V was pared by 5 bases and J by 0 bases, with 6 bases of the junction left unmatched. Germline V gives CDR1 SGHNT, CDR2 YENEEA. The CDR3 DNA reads TGTGCCAGCAGCCCTGGGACTAGCGGGGGCCCCTCCTACAATGAGCAGTTCTTC. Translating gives CASSPGTSGGPSYNEQFF.

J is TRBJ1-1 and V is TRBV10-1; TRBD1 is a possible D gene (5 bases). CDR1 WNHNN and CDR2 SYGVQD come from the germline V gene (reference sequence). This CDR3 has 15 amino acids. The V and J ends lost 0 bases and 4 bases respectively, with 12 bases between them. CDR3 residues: CASSESRGSLTEAFF. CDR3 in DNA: TGCGCCAGCAGTGAGTCGCGGGGGTCGCTCACTGAAGCTTTCTTT.

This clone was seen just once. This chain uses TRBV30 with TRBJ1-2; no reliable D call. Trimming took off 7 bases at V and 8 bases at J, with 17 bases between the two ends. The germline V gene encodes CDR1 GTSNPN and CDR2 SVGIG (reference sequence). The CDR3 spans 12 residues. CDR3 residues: CALSPRGRGYTF. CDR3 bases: TGTGCCTTATCGCCCCGAGGTCGGGGCTACACCTTC.

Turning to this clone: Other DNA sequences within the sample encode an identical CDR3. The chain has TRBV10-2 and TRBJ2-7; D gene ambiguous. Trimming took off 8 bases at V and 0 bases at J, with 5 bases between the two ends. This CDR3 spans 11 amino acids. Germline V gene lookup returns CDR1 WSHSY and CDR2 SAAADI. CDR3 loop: CASRSSYEQYF. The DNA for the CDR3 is TGCGCCAGCCGGAGCTCCTACGAGCAGTACTTC.

This CDR3 reads CASRSDGTSGTYEQYF. CDR3 bases: TGTGCCAGCAGGTCGGACGGGACTAGCGGCACCTACGAGCAGTACTTC. The chain combines TRBV27 with TRBJ2-7; 11 bases line up with TRBD2. The CDR3 runs 16 residues. Trimming removed 6 bases from V and 2 bases from J; junction bases left unmatched: 9. The germline V gene has CDR1 MNHEY and CDR2 SMNVEV (reference sequence).

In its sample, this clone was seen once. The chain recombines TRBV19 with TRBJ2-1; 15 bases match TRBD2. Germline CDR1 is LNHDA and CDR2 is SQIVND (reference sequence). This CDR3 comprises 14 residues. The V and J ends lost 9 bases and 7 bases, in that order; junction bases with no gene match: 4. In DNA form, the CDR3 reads TGTGCCAGCAGGACTAGCGGGGGGGGGAATGAGCAGTTCTTC. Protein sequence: CASRTSGGGNEQFF.

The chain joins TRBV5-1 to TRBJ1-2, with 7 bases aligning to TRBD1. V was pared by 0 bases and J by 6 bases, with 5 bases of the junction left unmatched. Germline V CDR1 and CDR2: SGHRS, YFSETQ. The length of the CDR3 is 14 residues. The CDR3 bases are TGCGCCAGCAGCTTGGGATCGACAGGGAATGGCTACACCTTC. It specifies CASSLGSTGNGYTF.